A selection of T cell receptor beta chains follows, all from one sample in a study of early T cells in non-severe SARS-CoV-2 infection. TCRdb passed the 5' RACE reads through MiXCR, listing each CDR3 protein once. Among around 70,000 distinct CDR3 sequences listed, roughly 11% were seen once. Sequenced sample: whole blood. The receptors were sampled from an adult who was a healthcare worker with PCR-confirmed SARS-CoV-2 infection or an uninfected control (not recorded which). CDR3s include the opening cysteine and the closing phenylalanine or tryptophan. D genes are given only for firm matches. Clone sizes are given selectively: once, few, many, or a class where the clone is expanded.

d_gene,j_gene,len,abundance,v_gene,CDR3aa,CDR3nt
-,TRBJ2-2,14,-,TRBV7-9,CASSLEGSTGELFF,TGTGCCAGCAGCTTAGAGGGATCCACCGGGGAGCTGTTTTTT
TRBD2,TRBJ2-1,17,-,TRBV4-3,CASSPQSGRAIYNEQFF,TGCGCCAGCAGCCCCCAAAGCGGGAGGGCCATCTACAATGAGCAGTTCTTC
-,TRBJ2-1,11,few,TRBV5-4,CASSLDAEQFF,TGTGCCAGCAGCCTAGACGCTGAGCAGTTCTTC
-,TRBJ2-7,10,-,TRBV28,CASSGREQYF,TGTGCCAGCAGTGGGAGGGAGCAGTACTTC
-,TRBJ1-5,13,-,TRBV12-3/TRBV12-4,CASSWGELQPQHF,TGTGCCAGCAGTTGGGGGGAATTGCAGCCCCAGCATTTT
TRBD2,TRBJ2-1,15,many,TRBV18,CASSPGSGGYNEQFF,TGTGCCAGCTCACCCGGGAGCGGGGGTTACAATGAGCAGTTCTTC
-,TRBJ1-1,12,-,TRBV12-3/TRBV12-4,CASSPQGTEAFF,TGTGCCAGCAGCCCACAGGGAACCGAAGCTTTCTTT
-,TRBJ1-1,14,-,TRBV20-1,CSAFFRDQNTEAFF,TGCAGTGCTTTTTTTAGGGATCAGAACACTGAAGCTTTCTTT
-,TRBJ2-2,12,few,TRBV2,CASTGDVGELFF,TGTGCCAGCACGGGGGACGTCGGGGAGCTGTTTTTT
TRBD1,TRBJ2-7,14,-,TRBV20-1,CSARGDRGPYEQYF,TGCAGTGCTAGAGGTGACAGGGGTCCTTACGAGCAGTACTTC
-,TRBJ1-2,13,many,TRBV12-3/TRBV12-4,CASSLGQQHGYTF,TGTGCCAGCAGTCTTGGACAGCAACATGGCTACACCTTC
-,TRBJ2-3,16,-,TRBV10-3,CAIRGRAGPITDTQYF,TGTGCCATCAGGGGAAGGGCGGGACCAATCACAGATACGCAGTATTTT
TRBD2,TRBJ2-1,16,many,TRBV11-2,CASSLISGRPNNEQFF,TGTGCCAGCAGCTTGATTAGCGGGAGGCCTAACAATGAGCAGTTCTTC
-,TRBJ2-7,13,few,TRBV20-1,CSGSRGPAYEQYF,TGCAGTGGCTCCAGGGGTCCTGCCTACGAGCAGTACTTC
-,TRBJ2-3,14,-,TRBV5-4,CASSPAEGTDTQYF,TGTGCCAGCAGCCCGGCCGAGGGCACAGATACGCAGTATTTT
-,TRBJ2-7,13,-,TRBV4-1,CASSQGLVYEQYF,TGCGCCAGCAGCCAAGGACTAGTCTACGAGCAGTACTTC
TRBD2,TRBJ2-7,14,few,TRBV6-2/TRBV6-3,CASTVTSASYEQYF,TGTGCCAGCACCGTGACTAGCGCATCCTACGAGCAGTACTTC
TRBD2,TRBJ2-1,16,-,TRBV5-1,CASSYPLAESYNEQFF,TGCGCCAGCAGCTACCCTCTAGCGGAGTCCTACAATGAGCAGTTCTTC
TRBD2,TRBJ2-1,15,few,TRBV5-5,CASSILAGRYNEQFF,TGTGCCAGCAGCATTCTAGCGGGACGTTACAATGAGCAGTTCTTC
-,TRBJ2-1,18,many,TRBV27,CASSLYGKASAPYNEQFF,TGTGCCAGCAGTTTATATGGTAAGGCTAGCGCCCCCTACAATGAGCAGTTCTTC
TRBD1,TRBJ2-6,15,few,TRBV20-1,CSAGQPISGANVLTF,TGCAGTGCGGGACAGCCGATCTCTGGGGCCAACGTCCTGACTTTC
TRBD2,TRBJ2-7,15,few,TRBV4-1,CASSQAPGLQYEQYF,TGCGCCAGCAGCCAAGCGCCGGGACTACAATACGAGCAGTACTTC
-,TRBJ2-1,16,-,TRBV6-2/TRBV6-3,CATRDRGASSYNEQFF,TGTGCCACCAGGGATAGGGGGGCGAGCTCCTACAATGAGCAGTTCTTC
TRBD1,TRBJ1-1,14,few,TRBV30,CAWRVPQGTTEAFF,TGTGCCTGGAGAGTTCCACAGGGGACCACTGAAGCTTTCTTT
TRBD2,TRBJ2-7,14,-,TRBV28,CASQQRGHTYEQYF,TGTGCCAGTCAGCAGCGGGGCCACACCTACGAGCAGTACTTC
-,TRBJ1-6,15,-,TRBV27,CASSLDRTYNSPLHF,TGTGCCAGCAGTTTAGATAGGACCTATAATTCACCCCTCCACTTT
-,TRBJ2-7,12,few,TRBV7-2,CASSNDRYEQYF,TGTGCCAGCAGCAACGACAGATACGAGCAGTACTTC
-,TRBJ1-1,11,few,TRBV6-6,CASNNPSQAFF,TGTGCCAGCAATAATCCCTCTCAAGCTTTCTTT
-,TRBJ2-7,12,-,TRBV20-1,CSASIASYEQYF,TGCAGTGCTAGTATAGCCAGCTACGAGCAGTACTTC
-,TRBJ1-4,13,many,TRBV29-1,CSGAGATNEKLFF,TGCAGCGGAGCAGGGGCGACTAATGAAAAACTGTTTTTT
-,TRBJ2-5,13,few,TRBV10-3,CAISGSSSETQYF,TGTGCCATCAGTGGATCTAGCAGTGAGACCCAGTACTTC
TRBD2,TRBJ2-1,16,-,TRBV19,CASSIERTSGTNEQFF,TGTGCCAGTAGTATAGAGCGGACTAGCGGGACGAATGAGCAGTTCTTC
-,TRBJ2-1,14,few,TRBV4-1,CASSRAGNYNEQFF,TGCGCCAGCAGCCGGGCGGGAAACTACAATGAGCAGTTCTTC
-,TRBJ2-1,11,-,TRBV29-1,CSVQGPNEQFF,TGCAGCGTCCAGGGCCCAAATGAGCAGTTCTTC
-,TRBJ1-1,14,-,TRBV5-5,CASSPPSSGEEAFF,TGTGCCAGCAGCCCCCCTTCGTCAGGGGAAGAAGCTTTCTTT
TRBD2,TRBJ2-7,16,few,TRBV20-1,CSARDSRGLAVYEQYF,TGCAGTGCTAGAGACTCCCGGGGACTAGCGGTCTACGAGCAGTACTTC
TRBD1,TRBJ2-6,14,many,TRBV29-1,CSVGDSSGANVLTF,TGCAGCGTTGGGGACAGCTCTGGGGCCAACGTCCTGACTTTC
-,TRBJ2-2,14,many,TRBV2,CASSESSNTGELFF,TGTGCCAGCAGTGAGTCTAGCAACACCGGGGAGCTGTTTTTT
TRBD2,TRBJ2-3,15,-,TRBV20-1,CSASVSSGYTDTQYF,TGCAGTGCTAGTGTGTCTAGCGGGTACACAGATACGCAGTATTTT
TRBD2,TRBJ2-7,14,-,TRBV7-9,CASSPSGGFYEQYF,TGTGCCAGCAGCCCTAGCGGGGGGTTTTACGAGCAGTACTTC
-,TRBJ2-3,17,-,TRBV11-3,CASSLGRRDSSTDTQYF,TGTGCCAGCAGCTTAGGGCGACGGGACTCCTCCACAGATACGCAGTATTTT
-,TRBJ2-2,13,-,TRBV30,CAWSVRDTGELFF,TGTGCCTGGAGTGTACGGGACACCGGGGAGCTGTTTTTT
-,TRBJ1-1,11,many,TRBV25-1,CASSELGRAFF,TGTGCCAGCAGTGAATTGGGGCGAGCTTTCTTT
-,TRBJ1-1,14,-,TRBV3-1,CASSQGGTHTEAFF,TGTGCCAGCAGCCAAGGTGGCACCCACACTGAAGCTTTCTTT
-,TRBJ1-2,15,-,TRBV2,CASSSPPAGNYGYTF,TGTGCCAGCAGTTCGCCCCCGGCTGGTAACTATGGCTACACCTTC
-,TRBJ2-7,13,few,TRBV7-9,CASSLAKGSEQYF,TGTGCCAGCAGCTTAGCGAAGGGGTCCGAGCAGTACTTC
-,TRBJ2-5,14,few,TRBV29-1,CSVDPTGLGETQYF,TGCAGCGTTGATCCCACAGGGTTAGGGGAGACCCAGTACTTC
TRBD2,TRBJ2-7,17,many,TRBV20-1,CSAGRPQRLAGSYEQYF,TGCAGTGCTGGAAGACCGCAACGACTAGCGGGGTCCTACGAGCAGTACTTC
-,TRBJ2-7,11,many,TRBV28,CASSLAVRLYF,TGTGCCAGCAGTTTAGCTGTCAGGTTGTACTTC
TRBD1,TRBJ2-7,15,-,TRBV20-1,CSARGRRQGSYEQYF,TGCAGTGCTAGAGGGCGGAGACAGGGGTCCTACGAGCAGTACTTC
-,TRBJ2-7,13,-,TRBV2,CASRLEVDYEQYF,TGTGCCAGCCGATTAGAGGTCGACTACGAGCAGTACTTC